The clone carrying this TCR beta chain showed up just once. The data were obtained in a study of Graves' ophthalmopathy and Graves' hyperthyroidism. Beta-chain TCR CDR3 regions were amplified from RNA transcripts. Scientists carried out first-round RT-PCR using HTBI primers and then a second-round multiplex PCR. TCRdb fed the multiplex PCR reads into MiXCR, producing one record per CDR3 protein. The sample holds 200,000 to 250,000 distinct CDR3 sequences, around a fifth seen once. This clonotype originated in a woman aged 45-60 years with Graves' ophthalmopathy. Sequenced: peripheral blood.

The CDR3 DNA is TGTGCCAGCAGAGGAAGGGACCAGCCCCAGCATTTT. This sequence encodes CASRGRDQPQHF. The chain is built from TRBV28 and TRBJ1-5; weak D call: TRBD1 (5 bases). The V end lost 6 bases, the J end lost 7 bases, and 10 bases lay between the germline ends. Germline assignment: CDR1 MDHEN and CDR2 SYDVKM. CDR3 length equals 12 residues.